The rows below give T cell receptor beta chains drawn from one sample of a study of vaccination and CD4 T cells after COVID-19. TCRdb reprocessed the PCR reads via MiXCR and lists one record per CDR3 protein. Of about 20,000 distinct CDR3 sequences listed, just under 55% were seen once; the top ten hold roughly 17%. No antigen is known for these receptors. Sequencing used CD4+ T cells from blood, cultured in vitro. These receptors came from a human donor who had recovered from COVID-19. The CDR3 runs from the conserved cysteine through the conserved F or W. A D gene is named only where the DNA matches it firmly. Not all rows give a size; the values are once, few, many and, for expanded clones, a class.

j_call,clone_size,d_call,v_call,cdr3_aa,cdr3_nt
TRBJ1-1,-,-,TRBV5-1,CASSLEGAKNTEAFF,TGCGCCAGCAGCTTGGAAGGGGCGAAGAACACTGAAGCTTTCTTT
TRBJ1-6,-,-,TRBV19,CASSMGGNSPLHF,TGTGCCAGTAGTATGGGGGGCAATTCACCCCTCCACTTT
TRBJ2-1,few,-,TRBV19,CASGVRGRNEQFF,TGTGCCAGTGGGGTAAGGGGTAGGAATGAGCAGTTCTTC
TRBJ1-6,once,TRBD1,TRBV18,CASSPGQGPESPLHF,TGTGCCAGCTCACCAGGACAGGGCCCGGAATCACCCCTCCACTTT
TRBJ1-3,-,-,TRBV3-1,CASSQEGSGRRTIYF,TGTGCCAGCAGCCAAGAAGGCAGCGGCCGAAGGACCATATATTTT
TRBJ1-1,-,-,TRBV6-1,CASSLTGLNTEAFF,TGTGCCAGCAGCCTAACAGGGTTGAACACTGAAGCTTTCTTT
TRBJ2-7,-,TRBD2,TRBV20-1,CSAVLAGLAGVGGSYEQYF,TGCAGTGCTGTCCTTGCCGGACTAGCGGGAGTTGGCGGCTCCTACGAGCAGTACTTC
TRBJ2-7,-,-,TRBV6-5,CASSYGGRDEQYF,TGTGCCAGCAGTTACGGGGGACGCGACGAGCAGTACTTC
TRBJ1-1,-,-,TRBV6-1,CASSEVVSGSAFF,TGTGCCAGCAGTGAAGTTGTATCAGGGTCGGCTTTCTTT
TRBJ2-3,-,-,TRBV20-1,CSAAELESMTDTQYF,TGCAGTGCCGCCGAATTAGAATCCATGACAGATACGCAGTATTTT
TRBJ2-7,-,TRBD2,TRBV28,CASSSTGTSGAARPYEQYF,TGTGCCAGCAGTTCCACCGGGACTAGCGGGGCGGCGCGGCCCTACGAGCAGTACTTC
TRBJ2-7,few,-,TRBV19,CASSRKRDRSSYEQYF,TGTGCCAGTAGTAGGAAGCGGGACAGATCCTCCTACGAGCAGTACTTC
TRBJ2-5,-,-,TRBV27,CASSLLGKQETQYF,TGTGCCAGCAGTTTATTAGGGAAACAAGAGACCCAGTACTTC
TRBJ2-5,-,-,TRBV29-1,CSVEGTARGGETQYF,TGCAGCGTTGAAGGTACGGCCCGGGGAGGAGAGACCCAGTACTTC
TRBJ1-5,few,-,TRBV20-1,CSARTGVNQPQHF,TGCAGTGCTAGGACAGGAGTCAATCAGCCCCAGCATTTT
TRBJ1-2,-,-,TRBV6-5,CASSSRGEGANYGYTF,TGTGCCAGCAGTTCCCGCGGCGAGGGGGCTAACTATGGCTACACCTTC
TRBJ1-1,-,TRBD1,TRBV28,CASSPQGASTEAFF,TGTGCCAGCAGCCCCCAGGGGGCTTCAACTGAAGCTTTCTTT
TRBJ2-7,-,TRBD2,TRBV20-1,CSARGAGGRTLYEQYF,TGCAGTGCTAGAGGGGCGGGAGGGAGAACTTTATACGAGCAGTACTTC
TRBJ1-2,few,-,TRBV2,CASSRGAPNYGYTF,TGTGCCAGCAGTAGGGGGGCCCCTAACTATGGCTACACCTTC
TRBJ1-5,-,TRBD1,TRBV2,CASSANRGGRGGNQPQHF,TGTGCCAGCAGTGCCAACAGGGGGGGGAGGGGGGGCAATCAGCCCCAGCATTTT
TRBJ1-2,-,TRBD1,TRBV6-1,CASRKGQGPGYTF,TGTGCCAGCAGAAAGGGACAGGGCCCTGGCTACACCTTC
TRBJ2-7,-,TRBD1,TRBV25-1,CASSVYRGPSSYEQYF,TGTGCCAGCAGTGTTTACAGGGGCCCTAGCTCCTACGAGCAGTACTTC
TRBJ1-1,few,-,TRBV7-2,CASSGGGSDTEAFF,TGTGCCAGCAGTGGGGGAGGGAGCGACACTGAAGCTTTCTTT
TRBJ1-2,-,-,TRBV28,CASSLLGNGGYTF,TGTGCCAGCAGTTTATTAGGGAATGGTGGCTACACCTTC
TRBJ1-2,-,-,TRBV27,CASSLNPVGPVPYGYTF,TGTGCCAGCAGTCTGAATCCCGTGGGGCCCGTTCCCTATGGCTACACCTTC
TRBJ2-7,few,TRBD1,TRBV2,CASSQDRASYEQYF,TGTGCCAGCAGTCAGGACAGGGCCTCCTACGAGCAGTACTTC
TRBJ1-5,-,TRBD1,TRBV20-1,CSARAGGSGNQPQHF,TGCAGTGCTAGAGCAGGGGGTTCGGGCAATCAGCCCCAGCATTTT
TRBJ2-1,-,-,TRBV19,CASSIDRVSYNEQFF,TGTGCCAGTAGTATCGATCGGGTCTCCTACAATGAGCAGTTCTTC
TRBJ2-5,-,-,TRBV11-2,CASRISETQYF,TGTGCCAGCAGAATTTCAGAGACCCAGTACTTC
TRBJ1-6,-,TRBD1,TRBV6-1,CASSTEGARNSPLHF,TGTGCCAGCAGCACAGAGGGGGCGCGTAATTCACCCCTCCACTTT
TRBJ1-1,-,-,TRBV6-1,CASSRPLNTRGLNTEAFF,TGTGCCAGCAGCCGACCACTCAACACCAGGGGACTGAACACTGAAGCTTTCTTT
TRBJ2-7,-,TRBD2,TRBV7-2,CASSLGGGPYEQYF,TGTGCCAGCAGCTTAGGGGGGGGTCCCTACGAGCAGTACTTC
TRBJ1-1,few,-,TRBV15,CATSEGHKNTEAFF,TGTGCCACCAGCGAGGGACACAAGAACACTGAAGCTTTCTTT
TRBJ2-7,-,-,TRBV7-9,CASSSQVTGEQYF,TGTGCCAGCAGTTCCCAGGTAACAGGCGAGCAGTACTTC
TRBJ2-3,-,-,TRBV7-8,CASSLVLDPTDTQYF,TGTGCCAGCAGCTTAGTTCTAGACCCCACAGATACGCAGTATTTT
TRBJ1-1,-,TRBD1,TRBV28,CASSRGQANTEAFF,TGTGCCAGCAGCAGAGGACAGGCGAACACTGAAGCTTTCTTT
TRBJ1-4,-,-,TRBV29-1,CSAGDAGGELFF,TGCAGCGCCGGGGACGCCGGAGGGGAACTGTTTTTT
TRBJ2-2,once,TRBD1,TRBV5-1,CASSLGGTVGTGELFF,TGCGCCAGCAGCTTGGGGGGGACAGTTGGTACCGGGGAGCTGTTTTTT
TRBJ1-5,-,-,TRBV28,CASSLGIPGNQPQHF,TGTGCCAGCAGCCTGGGAATCCCGGGCAATCAGCCCCAGCATTTT
TRBJ1-1,-,TRBD1,TRBV20-1,CSARTGGQNTEAFF,TGCAGTGCTCGAACAGGGGGCCAGAACACTGAAGCTTTCTTT
TRBJ2-3,few,-,TRBV21-1,CASSIRWRAVFQADTQYF,TGTGCCAGCAGCATAAGATGGCGTGCAGTCTTCCAGGCAGATACGCAGTATTTT
TRBJ1-6,-,-,TRBV14,CASSQGQAAGSPLHF,TGTGCCAGCAGCCAAGGACAGGCCGCTGGTTCACCCCTCCACTTT
TRBJ1-2,few,-,TRBV6-1,CAAQGRNYGYTF,TGTGCCGCCCAGGGACGGAACTATGGCTACACCTTC
TRBJ2-3,-,TRBD2,TRBV20-1,CSAQGLAGVSDTQYF,TGCAGTGCCCAGGGACTAGCGGGGGTGTCTGATACGCAGTATTTT
TRBJ2-2,few,-,TRBV21-1,CASSKDRDTGELFF,TGTGCCAGCAGCAAAGACAGGGACACCGGGGAGCTGTTTTTT
TRBJ1-2,-,-,TRBV7-3,CASSAQGRPAPTGYTF,TGTGCCAGCAGCGCACAGGGACGGCCCGCCCCGACTGGCTACACCTTC
TRBJ2-5,-,TRBD2,TRBV6-1,CASSVTSALQETQYF,TGTGCCAGCAGTGTGACTAGCGCTCTGCAAGAGACCCAGTACTTC
TRBJ1-2,-,-,TRBV7-6,CASSAPGTFCGYTF,TGTGCCAGCAGCGCACCGGGGACATTCTGTGGCTACACCTTC
TRBJ1-6,-,-,TRBV28,CASSSHSVGAANNSPLHF,TGTGCCAGCAGCTCCCACTCCGTAGGGGCGGCTAATAATTCACCCCTCCACTTT
TRBJ1-2,-,-,TRBV19,CASSIAGGNYGYTF,TGTGCCAGTAGTATCGCTGGGGGCAACTATGGCTACACCTTC
TRBJ1-2,-,-,TRBV28,CASSLTEANYGYTF,TGTGCCAGCAGTCTAACAGAGGCTAACTATGGCTACACCTTC
TRBJ1-2,-,-,TRBV11-2,CASSPDGNYGYTF,TGTGCCAGCAGCCCGGACGGTAACTATGGCTACACCTTC
TRBJ1-6,few,-,TRBV27,CASSPGRWNSPLHF,TGTGCCAGCAGCCCGGGAAGGTGGAATTCACCCCTCCACTTT
TRBJ1-5,few,-,TRBV27,CASSFNRDQPQHF,TGTGCCAGCAGTTTTAATAGGGATCAGCCCCAGCATTTT
TRBJ1-2,-,TRBD1,TRBV19,CASSRQGYGYTF,TGTGCCAGTAGCAGACAGGGCTATGGCTACACCTTC
TRBJ2-3,-,-,TRBV7-2,CASSFWGATDTQYF,TGTGCCAGCAGCTTTTGGGGGGCGACAGATACGCAGTATTTT
TRBJ2-6,-,-,TRBV19,CASSMSLGDSGANVLTF,TGTGCCAGTAGTATGAGTTTAGGGGACTCTGGGGCCAACGTCCTGACTTTC
TRBJ1-2,-,-,TRBV5-6,CATRPEHLSSMDYGYTF,TGTGCCACCCGTCCTGAACACTTAAGTAGTATGGACTATGGCTACACCTTC
TRBJ2-5,-,-,TRBV18,CASSLPLETQYF,TGTGCCAGCTCACTTCCGTTGGAGACCCAGTACTTC